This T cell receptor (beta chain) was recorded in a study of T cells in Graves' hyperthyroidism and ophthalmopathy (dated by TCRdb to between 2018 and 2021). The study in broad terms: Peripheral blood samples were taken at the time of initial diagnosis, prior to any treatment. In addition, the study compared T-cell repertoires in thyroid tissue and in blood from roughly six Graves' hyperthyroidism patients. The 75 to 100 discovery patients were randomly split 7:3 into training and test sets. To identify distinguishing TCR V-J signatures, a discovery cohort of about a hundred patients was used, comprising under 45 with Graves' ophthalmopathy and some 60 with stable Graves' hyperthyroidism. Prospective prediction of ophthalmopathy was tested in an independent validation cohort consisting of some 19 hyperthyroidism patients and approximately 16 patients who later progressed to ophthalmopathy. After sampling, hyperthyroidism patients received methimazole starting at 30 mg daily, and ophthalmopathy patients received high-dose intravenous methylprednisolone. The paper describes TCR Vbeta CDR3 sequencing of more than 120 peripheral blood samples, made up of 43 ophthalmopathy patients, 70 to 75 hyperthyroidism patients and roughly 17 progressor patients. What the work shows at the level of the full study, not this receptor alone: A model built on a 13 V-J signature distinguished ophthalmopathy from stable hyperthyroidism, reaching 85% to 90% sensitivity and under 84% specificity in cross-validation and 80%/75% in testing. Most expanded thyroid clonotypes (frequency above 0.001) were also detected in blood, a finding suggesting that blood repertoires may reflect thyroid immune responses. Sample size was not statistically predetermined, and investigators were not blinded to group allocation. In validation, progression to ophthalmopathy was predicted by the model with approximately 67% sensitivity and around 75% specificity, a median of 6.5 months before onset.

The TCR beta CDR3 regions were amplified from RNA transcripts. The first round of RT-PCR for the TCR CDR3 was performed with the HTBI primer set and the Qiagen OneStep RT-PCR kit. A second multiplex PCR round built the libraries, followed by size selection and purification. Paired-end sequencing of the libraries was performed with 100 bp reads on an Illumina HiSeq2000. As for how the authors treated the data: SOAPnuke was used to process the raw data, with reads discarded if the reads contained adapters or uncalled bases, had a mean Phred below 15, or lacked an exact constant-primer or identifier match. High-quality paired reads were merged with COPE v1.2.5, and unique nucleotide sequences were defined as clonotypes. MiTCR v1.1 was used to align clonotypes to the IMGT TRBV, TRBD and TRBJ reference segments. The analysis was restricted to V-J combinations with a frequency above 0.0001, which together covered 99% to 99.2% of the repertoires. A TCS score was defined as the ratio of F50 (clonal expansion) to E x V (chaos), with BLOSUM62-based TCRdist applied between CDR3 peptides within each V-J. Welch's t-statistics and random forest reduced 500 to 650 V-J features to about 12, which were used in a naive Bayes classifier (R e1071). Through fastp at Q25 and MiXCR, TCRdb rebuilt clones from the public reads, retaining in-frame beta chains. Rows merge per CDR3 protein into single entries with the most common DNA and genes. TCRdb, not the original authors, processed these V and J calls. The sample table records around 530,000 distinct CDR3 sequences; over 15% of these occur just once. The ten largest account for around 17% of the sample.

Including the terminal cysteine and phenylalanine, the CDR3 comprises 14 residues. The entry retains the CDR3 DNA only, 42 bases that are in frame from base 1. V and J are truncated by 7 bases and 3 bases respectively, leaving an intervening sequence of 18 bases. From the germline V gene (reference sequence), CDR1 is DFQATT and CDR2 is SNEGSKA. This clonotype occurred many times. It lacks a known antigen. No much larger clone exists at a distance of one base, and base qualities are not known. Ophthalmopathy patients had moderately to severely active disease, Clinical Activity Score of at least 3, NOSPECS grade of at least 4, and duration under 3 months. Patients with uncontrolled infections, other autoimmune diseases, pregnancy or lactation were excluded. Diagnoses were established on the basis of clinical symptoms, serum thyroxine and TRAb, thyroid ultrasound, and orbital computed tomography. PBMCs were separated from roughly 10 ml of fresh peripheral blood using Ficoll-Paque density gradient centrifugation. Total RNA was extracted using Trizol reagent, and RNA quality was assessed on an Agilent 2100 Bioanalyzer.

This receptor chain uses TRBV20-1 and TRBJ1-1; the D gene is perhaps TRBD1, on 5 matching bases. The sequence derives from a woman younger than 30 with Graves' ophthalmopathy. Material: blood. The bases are TGCAGTGGGGGGTGGGCTACTAGTGACACTGAAGCTTTCTTT. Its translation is CSGGWATSDTEAFF.